This is a list of T cell receptor beta chains from one sample in a study of blood T cell repertoires in COVID-19. Libraries were prepared by immunoSEQ multiplex PCR; TCRdb keeps only in-frame clonotypes and omits some of them. Of just under 350,000 clones listed, around 87% are singletons. Source material: peripheral blood. The receptors shown here come from a woman between 50 and 59 years old with COVID-19, enrolled during active disease. The CDR3 runs from the conserved cysteine through the conserved F or W. Each record gives: J gene, clone size, V gene, D gene, CDR3 DNA, CDR3 protein. D genes are given only for firm matches. Clone size is given for some rows only: seen once, a few or many times, or a class if the clone is expanded.

TRBJ2-1	NA	TRBV19	TRBD2	TGTGCCAGTAGTGGAGGGGCACTAGCGGGAGTGGGCAATGAGCAGTTCTTC	CASSGGALAGVGNEQFF
TRBJ1-2	NA	TRBV7-2	TRBD1	TGTGCCAGCAGCGCGGACAGGGGGCGAGGGGCCGGAGGCTACACCTTC	CASSADRGRGAGGYTF
TRBJ2-7	NA	TRBV18	NA	TGTGCCAGCTCTCCGATCAGCTCCTACGAGCAGTACTTC	CASSPISSYEQYF
TRBJ1-2	NA	TRBV7-3	TRBD1	TGTGCCAGCAGCCAGACAGGGATCGTGGATGGCTACACCTTC	CASSQTGIVDGYTF
TRBJ2-4	NA	TRBV18	NA	TGTGCCAGCTCACCGCCGACACTAGCCAAAAACATTCAGTACTTC	CASSPPTLAKNIQYF
TRBJ2-7	NA	TRBV6-1	NA	TGTGCCAGCAGTGAAGGGGCAGGGTTCTACGAGCAGTACTTC	CASSEGAGFYEQYF
TRBJ2-4	NA	TRBV7-2	TRBD2	TGTGCCAGCCTTCCGGCGGGAGGTACCAAAAACATTCAGTACTTC	CASLPAGGTKNIQYF
TRBJ1-2	NA	TRBV7-2	TRBD1	TGTGCCAGCAGCTTACTCAGGGGGCCAGCTAACTATGGCTACACCTTC	CASSLLRGPANYGYTF
TRBJ1-1	NA	TRBV5-1	NA	TGCGCCAGCAGCGACCCGACGGGGATGAACACTGAAGCTTTCTTT	CASSDPTGMNTEAFF
TRBJ2-1	NA	TRBV9	NA	TGTGCCAGCAGCGTAGTTCTTACGGATGAGCAGTTCTTC	CASSVVLTDEQFF
TRBJ1-2	NA	TRBV6-5	NA	TGTGCCACCGCGGGACTAGCGGGAGGGCCAAATGGCTACACCTTC	CATAGLAGGPNGYTF
TRBJ1-1	NA	TRBV23-1	TRBD1	TGCGCCAGGGAGTGGGACAGGCGACTTTGGACTGAAGCTTTCTTT	CAREWDRRLWTEAFF
TRBJ2-5	NA	TRBV23-1	TRBD2	TGCGCCAGTCCCCCCGGGCTAGCGGGAGGGATAAAAGAGACCCAGTACTTC	CASPPGLAGGIKETQYF
TRBJ2-1	NA	TRBV7-2	TRBD2	TGTGCCAGCAGACAAAGCGGGAACGGTGAGCAGTTCTTC	CASRQSGNGEQFF
TRBJ1-3	NA	TRBV21-1	NA	TGTGCCAGCTCCGGGACAGGGACAAACACCATATATTTT	CASSGTGTNTIYF
TRBJ1-6	NA	TRBV2	TRBD1	TGTGCCAGCACGGGGACAGGGGGCAAGAATTCACCCCTCCACTTT	CASTGTGGKNSPLHF
TRBJ2-7	NA	TRBV5-1	NA	TGCGCCAGCAGCCTCGGGGTCCCCGCCAGCGAGCAGTACTTC	CASSLGVPASEQYF
TRBJ1-2	NA	TRBV5-1	NA	TGCGCCAGCAGCCGCCAACAGGCCGATGGCTACACCTTC	CASSRQQADGYTF
TRBJ1-6	NA	TRBV6-1	TRBD1	TGTGCCAGCAGTGAATGGGTTAGGGGGACAGGGCGTTCACCCCTCCACTTT	CASSEWVRGTGRSPLHF
TRBJ2-3	NA	TRBV13	NA	TGTGCCAGCAGCTTAGGGACAGGGGGCCTAGCGGGGGTCACAGATACGCAGTATTTT	CASSLGTGGLAGVTDTQYF
TRBJ2-4	once	TRBV15	TRBD2	TGTGCCACCAGCAGGGGCTTTGGGGAGGGAGCGGGAGGAGGACTAGCCAAAAACATTCAGTACTTC	CATSRGFGEGAGGGLAKNIQYF
TRBJ2-1	NA	TRBV7-6	TRBD1	TGTGCCAGCAGCTTAGTTTTACCGGCAGCAGGGGGATCCTACAATGAGCAGTTCTTC	CASSLVLPAAGGSYNEQFF
TRBJ1-2	NA	TRBV27	TRBD1	TGTGCCAGCAGTTCTCGGACAGGGGTTGGCTACACCTTC	CASSSRTGVGYTF
TRBJ1-2	NA	TRBV29-1	NA	TGCAGCGTTGAAGAACCGGGAGCCTATGGCTACACCTTC	CSVEEPGAYGYTF
TRBJ1-2	NA	TRBV7-2	NA	TGTGCCAGCAGCTTCGAGGGTACCTATGGCTACACCTTC	CASSFEGTYGYTF
TRBJ2-3	NA	TRBV9	NA	TGTGCCAGCAGGGCAGGCGCAGATACGCAGTATTTT	CASRAGADTQYF
TRBJ1-1	NA	TRBV7-3	NA	TGTGCCAGCAGCTTAGGGCCAATGAACACTGAAGCTTTCTTT	CASSLGPMNTEAFF
TRBJ1-1	NA	TRBV6-5	NA	TGTGCCAGCAGCTATACAGGGAACACTGAAGCTTTCTTT	CASSYTGNTEAFF